This TCR beta chain emerged from a study of CD8 T cells in ankylosing spondylitis. This clonotype has a count of ten or more. TCRdb processed the 5' RACE reads anew with MiXCR; each CDR3 protein has one entry. Of some 130,000 distinct CDR3 sequences in the sample, about 7% are singletons; the top ten hold roughly 12%. What was sequenced was blood, either unsorted or a sorted T cell fraction (not recorded which). This TCR came from a female donor with ankylosing spondylitis or in good health (not recorded which).

CDR3 nucleotides: TGTGCCAGCAGTTTAGGCCCCCGGGGACTTTCCCAAGAGACCCAGTACTTC. It translates to CASSLGPRGLSQETQYF. The chain carries TRBV12-3 or TRBV12-4 and TRBJ2-5, with TRBD2 as a possible D gene (6 bases). V was clipped by 1 base and J by 1 base, with 16 bases between them. CDR3 size: 17 residues.